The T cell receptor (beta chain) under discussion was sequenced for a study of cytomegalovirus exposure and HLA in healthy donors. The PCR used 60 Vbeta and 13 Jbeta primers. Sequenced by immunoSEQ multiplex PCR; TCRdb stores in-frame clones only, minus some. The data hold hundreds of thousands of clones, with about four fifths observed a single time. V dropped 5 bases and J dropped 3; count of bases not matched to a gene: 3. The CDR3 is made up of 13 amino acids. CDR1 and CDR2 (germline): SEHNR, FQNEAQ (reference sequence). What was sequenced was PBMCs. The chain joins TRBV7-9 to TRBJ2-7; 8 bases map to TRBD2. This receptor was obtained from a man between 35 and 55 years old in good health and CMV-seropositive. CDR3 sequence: CASSRLAYYEQYF. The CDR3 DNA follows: TGTGCCAGCAGCCGACTAGCGTACTACGAGCAGTACTTC.